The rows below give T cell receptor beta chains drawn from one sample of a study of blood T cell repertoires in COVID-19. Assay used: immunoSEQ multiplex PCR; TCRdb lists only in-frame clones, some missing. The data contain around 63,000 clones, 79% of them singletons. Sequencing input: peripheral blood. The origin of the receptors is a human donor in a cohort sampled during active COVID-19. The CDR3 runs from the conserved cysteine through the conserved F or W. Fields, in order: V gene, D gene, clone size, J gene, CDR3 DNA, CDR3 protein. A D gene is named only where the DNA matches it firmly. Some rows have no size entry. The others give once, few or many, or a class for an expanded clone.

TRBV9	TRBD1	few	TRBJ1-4	TGTGCCAGCAGCGAATCGACAGGGATGGATACAACTAATGAAAAACTGTTTTTT	CASSESTGMDTTNEKLFF
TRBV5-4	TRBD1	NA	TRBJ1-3	TGTGCCAGCAGCGTCCGGGACAGGGGAAACACCATATATTTT	CASSVRDRGNTIYF
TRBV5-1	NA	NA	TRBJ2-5	TGCGCCAGCAGCTTGGATCGAGGGTCCCTAGAGACCCAGTACTTC	CASSLDRGSLETQYF
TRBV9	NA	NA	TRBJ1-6	TGTGCCAGCAGCCTTACAGGGAGCTCCTATAATTCACCCCTCCACTTT	CASSLTGSSYNSPLHF
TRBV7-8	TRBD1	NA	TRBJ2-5	TGTGCCAGCAGCCATAGGGGGACAGGGTTTGGCCAAGAGACCCAGTACTTC	CASSHRGTGFGQETQYF
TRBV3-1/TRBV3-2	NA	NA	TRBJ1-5	TGTGCCAGCAGCCAAGAAGACACTAATCAGCCCCAGCATTTT	CASSQEDTNQPQHF
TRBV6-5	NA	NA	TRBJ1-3	TGTGCCAGCAGGCGGGCGCCCCACTCTGGAAACACCATATATTTT	CASRRAPHSGNTIYF
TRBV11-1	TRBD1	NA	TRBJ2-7	TGTGCCAGCAGCCGGGATAGGACAGGGGCCTACGAGCAGTACTTC	CASSRDRTGAYEQYF
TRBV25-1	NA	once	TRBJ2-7	TGTGCCAGCAGTGAATGGGGCGCAGGGGCTGACGAGCAGTACTTC	CASSEWGAGADEQYF
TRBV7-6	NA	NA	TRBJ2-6	TGTGCCAGCAGCCGGACAGTACGTGTCTCTGGGGCCAACGTCCTGACTTTC	CASSRTVRVSGANVLTF
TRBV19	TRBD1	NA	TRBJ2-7	TGTGCCAGTAGTATAGGCAGGGGGCGAACCGGTAGTGCCTACGAGCAGTACTTC	CASSIGRGRTGSAYEQYF
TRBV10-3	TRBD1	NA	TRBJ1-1	TGTGCCATCAGTGAGTGGGACAGGGGTGGTTCTGAAGCTTTCTTT	CAISEWDRGGSEAFF
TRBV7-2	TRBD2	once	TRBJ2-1	TGTGCCAGCAGAATAGCGGGAGGGAGCTCCTACAATGAGCAGTTCTTC	CASRIAGGSSYNEQFF
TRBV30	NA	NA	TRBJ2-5	TGTGCCTGGAAGGGGCAAGAGACCCAGTACTTC	CAWKGQETQYF
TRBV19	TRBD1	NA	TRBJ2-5	TGTGCCAGCCGGCCTAGGGACAGGGCGTCAGAGACCCAGTACTTC	CASRPRDRASETQYF
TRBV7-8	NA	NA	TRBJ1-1	TGTGCCAGCAGCTCAACTACGGACAGAGGAACCTTCACTGAAGCTTTCTTT	CASSSTTDRGTFTEAFF
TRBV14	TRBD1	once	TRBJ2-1	TGTGCCAGCAGCCGAAGGGGGCACCTTTGGAATGAGCAGTTCTTC	CASSRRGHLWNEQFF
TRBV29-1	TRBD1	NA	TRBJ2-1	TGCAGCGTTGGACAGGGGGTCAGTAATGAGCAGTTCTTC	CSVGQGVSNEQFF
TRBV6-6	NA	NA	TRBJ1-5	TGTGCCAGCACCGGGGGAGGTGGGCAGCCCCAGCATTTT	CASTGGGGQPQHF
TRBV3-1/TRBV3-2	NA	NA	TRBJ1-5	TGTGCCAGCAGCCAAGATTTCAGGGGCAATCAGCCCCAGCATTTT	CASSQDFRGNQPQHF
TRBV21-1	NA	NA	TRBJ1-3	TGTGCCAGCAGCAAAGGCGCAGCGAGGTTGAACACCATATATTTT	CASSKGAARLNTIYF
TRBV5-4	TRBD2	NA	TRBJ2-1	TGTGCCAGCAGCCGAGGACTAGCGGGGGGAGGAGGGAATGAGCAGTTCTTC	CASSRGLAGGGGNEQFF
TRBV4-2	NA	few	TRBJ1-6	TGTGCCAGCAGCCAAGATAGGGGCAAGGGTTCACCCCTCCACTTT	CASSQDRGKGSPLHF
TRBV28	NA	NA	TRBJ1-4	TGTGCCAGCAGTTTTGGGGCTCGCAGTGAAAAACTGTTTTTT	CASSFGARSEKLFF
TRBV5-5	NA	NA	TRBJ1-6	TGTGCCAGCAGCTTGAAGGGGAAAAATAATTCACCCCTCCACTTT	CASSLKGKNNSPLHF
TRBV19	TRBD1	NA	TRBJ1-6	TGTGCCAGTAGTGCGGGACAGGGGGCCGGGCCCCTCCACTTT	CASSAGQGAGPLHF
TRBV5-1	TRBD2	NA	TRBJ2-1	TGCGCCAGCAGCGAAACGGGAGGTAATGAGCAGTTCTTC	CASSETGGNEQFF
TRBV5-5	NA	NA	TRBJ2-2	TGTGCCAGCAGCTTGGATCAGCGATGGGTTGGGAACACCGGGGAGCTGTTTTTT	CASSLDQRWVGNTGELFF
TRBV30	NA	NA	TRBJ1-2	TGTGCCTGGGCGTCGGGGAACTATGGCTACACCTTC	CAWASGNYGYTF
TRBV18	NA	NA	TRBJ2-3	TGTGCCAGCTCACCACTTGAGTCCACAGATACGCAGTATTTT	CASSPLESTDTQYF
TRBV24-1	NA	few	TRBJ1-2	TGTGCCACCAGTGATCCGCGAAGGACCGCGGGGGGCTACACCTTC	CATSDPRRTAGGYTF
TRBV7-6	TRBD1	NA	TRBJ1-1	TGTGCCAGCAGCCCCGGGAGAGGGGGCCTTAACACTGAAGCTTTCTTT	CASSPGRGGLNTEAFF
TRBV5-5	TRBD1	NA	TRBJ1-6	TGTGCCAGCAGCTGGACAGGGGCTTCACCCCTCCACTTT	CASSWTGASPLHF
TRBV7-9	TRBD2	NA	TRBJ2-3	TGTGCCAGCAGCTCCTGGATGGCTAGCGGGAGTCGCGCAGATACGCAGTATTTT	CASSSWMASGSRADTQYF
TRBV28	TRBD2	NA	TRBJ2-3	TGTGCCAGCAGTACTAGCGAGAGCACAGATACGCAGTATTTT	CASSTSESTDTQYF
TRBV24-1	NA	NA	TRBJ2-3	TGTGCCACCAGTGAGGGGGGGCGCGGGCCTAGCACAGATACGCAGTATTTT	CATSEGGRGPSTDTQYF
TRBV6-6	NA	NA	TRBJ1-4	TGTGCCAGCAGTTACAGACAGGCAACTAATGAAAAACTGTTTTTT	CASSYRQATNEKLFF
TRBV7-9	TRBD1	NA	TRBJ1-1	TGTGCCAGCAGCTTAATCTGGTCGGGACAGCCGAACACTGAAGCTTTCTTT	CASSLIWSGQPNTEAFF
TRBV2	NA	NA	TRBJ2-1	TGTGCCAGCAGGAGCGCCATTACTCCCTACAATGAGCAGTTCTTC	CASRSAITPYNEQFF
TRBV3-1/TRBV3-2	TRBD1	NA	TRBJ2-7	TGTGCCAGCACCCCAAGGGGACAGAGCTACGAGCAGTACTTC	CASTPRGQSYEQYF
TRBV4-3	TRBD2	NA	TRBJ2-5	TGCGCCAGCAGCCAAGGGGTCCCCCTAGCGGGAGATGGTGAGACCCAGTACTTC	CASSQGVPLAGDGETQYF
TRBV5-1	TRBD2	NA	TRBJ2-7	TGCGCCAGCAGCTTCGGACTAGCGGGGGCCTACGAGCAGTACTTC	CASSFGLAGAYEQYF
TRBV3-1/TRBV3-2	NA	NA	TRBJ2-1	TGTGCCAGCAGCCTTTCGGTGGATGAGCAGTTCTTC	CASSLSVDEQFF
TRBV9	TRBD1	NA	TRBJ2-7	TGTGCCAGCAGCGTAGTCAATGAACAGGGGTACTACGAGCAGTACTTC	CASSVVNEQGYYEQYF
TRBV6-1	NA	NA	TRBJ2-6	TGTGCCAGCAGTGAAATGGCCTCTGGGGCCAACGTCCTGACTTTC	CASSEMASGANVLTF
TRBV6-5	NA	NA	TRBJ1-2	TGTGCCAGCATCTGGGAGTACAGGGAGGGGGGCTACACCTTC	CASIWEYREGGYTF
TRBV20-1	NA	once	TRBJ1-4	TGCAGTGCTAGTGGGGGGGAAAATGAAAAACTGTTTTTT	CSASGGENEKLFF
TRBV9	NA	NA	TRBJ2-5	TGTGCCAGCAGCCCGCGGACTGATAGGGCCCAGTACTTC	CASSPRTDRAQYF
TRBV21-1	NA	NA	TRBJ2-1	TGTGCCAGCAGCAAGAGGGACCCAGGGGGCGATGAGCAGTTCTTC	CASSKRDPGGDEQFF
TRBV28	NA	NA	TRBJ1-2	TGTGCCAGCAGGATCCTCGTTGGGGGGGGAGGCGGCTACACCTTC	CASRILVGGGGGYTF
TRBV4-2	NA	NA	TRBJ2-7	TGTGCCAGCAGCCAAGACTCAGCGCCATGGAAGCAGTACTTC	CASSQDSAPWKQYF